This T cell receptor beta chain was identified in a study of blood T cell repertoires in COVID-19. Study summary: Collection of acute and convalescent COVID-19 samples took place in the United States, Italy and Spain. T cells, B-cell-depleted T cells, or PBMCs provided the cDNA or gDNA that served as material.

CDR3 length equals 15 residues. Germline loops: CDR1 SGDLS, CDR2 YYNGEE. V was trimmed by 0 bases and J by 10 bases, leaving 17 bases between them. Original processing methods: Estimation of nucleated cell counts relied on the amplification of reference gene primers. Data came from immunoSEQ multiplex PCR; TCRdb stores just in-frame clones and leaves some out. V, J and clone size reflect that table, while D and trimming were determined from the DNA. The sample lists roughly 130,000 clones; 87% were seen once. The sample taken for sequencing was peripheral blood. This TCR came from a woman between 55 and 75 years old with acute or convalescent COVID-19. The rearrangement uses TRBV9 and TRBJ2-1, with D possibly matching TRBD2 (6 bases). The CDR3 bases are TGTGCCAGCAGCGTAGGCGGGGATGTTAGCAGCGAGCAGTTCTTC. Translated: CASSVGGDVSSEQFF.